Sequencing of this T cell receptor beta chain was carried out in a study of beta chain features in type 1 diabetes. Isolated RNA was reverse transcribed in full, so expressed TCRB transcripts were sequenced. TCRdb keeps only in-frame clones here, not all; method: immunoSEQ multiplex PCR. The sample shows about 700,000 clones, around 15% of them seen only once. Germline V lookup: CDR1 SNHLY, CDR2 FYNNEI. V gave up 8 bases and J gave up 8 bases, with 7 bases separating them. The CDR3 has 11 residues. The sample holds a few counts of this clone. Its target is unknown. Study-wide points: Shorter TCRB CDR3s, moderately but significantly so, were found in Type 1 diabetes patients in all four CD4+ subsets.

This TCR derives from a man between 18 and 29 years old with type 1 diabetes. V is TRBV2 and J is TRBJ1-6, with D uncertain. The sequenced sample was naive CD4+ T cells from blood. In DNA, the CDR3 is TGTGCCAGCGCCGGGGATTCACCCCTCCACTTT. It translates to CASAGDSPLHF.